One T cell receptor (beta chain) is described in this entry. Reverse transcription of roughly 0.5 to 1 ug RNA was performed with random hexamers. TCRdb reprocessed the immunoSEQ multiplex PCR reads via MiXCR and lists one record per CDR3 protein. The repertoire holds under 200,000 distinct CDR3 sequences, with 85% to 95% as singletons. Germline V gene lookup returns CDR1 LNHNV and CDR2 YYDKDF (reference sequence). Trimming took off 5 bases at V and 5 bases at J, with 16 bases between the two ends. The CDR3 is made up of 15 amino acids. The data are from a study of CD8 T cells in Susac syndrome. Sequenced material: CD4+ T cells from PBMCs. The gene calls are TRBV15 and TRBJ2-1; D gene ambiguous. This TCR was recovered from a human donor in good health. The CDR3 loop reads CATSAPGRPNNEQFF. For the CDR3, the DNA is TGTGCCACCAGCGCTCCGGGCCGTCCTAACAATGAGCAGTTCTTC. Full variable domain (rest looked up from reference TRBV15 and TRBJ2-1): DAMVIQNPRYQVTQFGKPVTLSCSQTLNHNVMYWYQQKSSQAPKLLFHYYDKDFNNEADTPDNFQSRRPNTSFCFLDIRSPGLGDTAMYLCATSAPGRPNNEQFFGPGTRLTVL.